A single sample is the source of the 25 T cell receptor beta chains below, sequenced in a study of cytomegalovirus exposure and HLA in healthy donors. TCRdb keeps only in-frame clones here, not all; method: immunoSEQ multiplex PCR. This table has 55,000 to 75,000 clones, about 89% appearing once. The sample was PBMCs. The receptors originated from a man aged 18 to 35 in good health and CMV-seronegative.

The chain has TRBV5-4 and TRBJ2-7; D may be TRBD2 (6 bases). Germline V gene sequence: CDR1 SGHNT, CDR2 YYREEE (reference sequence). Deletions cut 3 bases from V and 4 bases from J, with 11 bases between. The CDR3 totals 13 residues. CDR3 nucleotide sequence: TGTGCCAGCAGCTCCGGGAGTGAATACGAGCAGTACTTC. It encodes CASSSGSEYEQYF.

A few counts support this clone. V gene TRBV6-1 combines with J gene TRBJ2-7; 15 bases match TRBD2. The ends lost 3 bases at V and 4 bases at J; junction bases unmatched: 7. The V gene's germline CDR1 is MNHNS and CDR2 SASEGT. The CDR3 totals 17 residues. CDR3 loop: CASSEGLAGGRVYEQYF. CDR3 nucleotides: TGTGCCAGCAGTGAGGGACTAGCGGGAGGAAGAGTGTACGAGCAGTACTTC.

The chain employs TRBV6-5 and TRBJ2-1; 13 bases map to TRBD2. Looked up from germline, CDR1 is MNHEY and CDR2 is SVGAGI. This CDR3 has 15 amino acids. V lost 6 bases and J lost 8; bases outside the gene matches: 7. CDR3 loop: CASRPGLAGVHEQFF. CDR3 nucleotide sequence: TGTGCCAGCAGACCCGGACTAGCGGGAGTTCATGAGCAGTTCTTC.

J is TRBJ2-6 and V is TRBV6-1, with D possibly TRBD1 on 6 matching bases. From germline, CDR1 is MNHNS and CDR2 SASEGT. This CDR3 spans 18 amino acids. Trimming took 2 bases from V and 0 from J, leaving 14 bases between them. The CDR3 sequence is CASSERGKGYSGANVLTF. CDR3 sequence (DNA): TGTGCCAGCAGTGAAAGGGGGAAGGGGTACTCTGGGGCCAACGTCCTGACTTTC.

This chain uses TRBV19 with TRBJ2-3; D ambiguous. The CDR3 runs 16 residues. The V end lost 3 bases, the J end lost 0 bases, and 13 bases lay between the germline ends. The germline CDR1 and CDR2 sequences are LNHDA and SQIVND (reference sequence). DNA for the CDR3: TGTGCCAGTAGTATCAATAGAGCGCCAAGCACAGATACGCAGTATTTT. As protein: CASSINRAPSTDTQYF.

V and J are TRBV19 and TRBJ1-5; 7 bases line up with TRBD1. Germline V CDR1 and CDR2: LNHDA, SQIVND (reference sequence). The V and J ends lost 4 bases and 2 bases, in that order; junction bases with no gene match: 8. The CDR3 runs to 16 residues. CDR3 sequence: CASSTQTGLRNQPQHF. The CDR3 bases are TGTGCCAGTAGTACCCAGACAGGGCTGCGCAATCAGCCCCAGCATTTT.

This rearrangement joins TRBV13 to TRBJ2-3; D uncertain. Germline V gene lookup returns CDR1 PRHDT and CDR2 FYEKMQ (reference sequence). This CDR3 contains 12 residues. V was pared by 0 bases and J by 9 bases, with 7 bases between. CDR3 sequence: CASSLGSATQYF. The CDR3 DNA reads as TGTGCCAGCAGCTTAGGCAGTGCCACGCAGTATTTT.

The chain is built from TRBV28 and TRBJ1-4; 9 bases line up with TRBD1. CDR1 is MDHEN and CDR2 is SYDVKM in the germline V gene. The CDR3 consists of 18 residues. J was trimmed by 8 bases and V by 1 base; bases with no gene match: 14. The CDR3 DNA follows: TGTGCCAGCAGTTTATTCCCGACAGGGGGTCCCCAATCCGAAAAACTGTTTTTT. The encoded protein is CASSLFPTGGPQSEKLFF.

The chain couples TRBV7-9 to TRBJ2-5, with 11 bases lining up with TRBD1. V trimming: 5 bases; J trimming: 6 bases; junction bases outside the gene matches: 2. The CDR3 consists of 13 residues. From germline, CDR1 is SEHNR and CDR2 FQNEAQ (reference sequence). The CDR3 nucleotides read TGTGCCAGCAGCCTGGACAGGGGGCAGACCCAGTACTTC. This codes for CASSLDRGQTQYF.

The genes are TRBV7-9 and TRBJ2-7; D perhaps matches TRBD1 (6 bases). Trimming cost V 4 bases and J 2 bases, with 15 bases left between them. The CDR3 is made up of 15 amino acids. The V gene's germline CDR1 is SEHNR and CDR2 FQNEAQ (reference sequence). The chain's CDR3 is CASSSPGATAYEQYF. The CDR3 DNA is TGTGCCAGCAGCTCTCCAGGGGCGACAGCCTACGAGCAGTACTTC.

The CDR3 DNA follows: TGTGCCAGCAGCCTTGGGCACACCGGGGAGCTGTTTTTT. This encodes CASSLGHTGELFF. The chain carries TRBV11-2 and TRBJ2-2, with D unresolved. Trimming left V 5 bases short and J 3 bases short, with 7 bases between. The CDR3 consists of 13 residues. Looked up from germline, CDR1 is SGHAT and CDR2 is FQNNGV.

This clone is termed medium-sized. The CDR3: CASFGGQGREGYTF. DNA of the CDR3: TGTGCCTCTTTCGGTGGACAGGGAAGGGAGGGCTACACCTTC. The chain combines TRBV10-3 with TRBJ1-2; 8 bases are a match to TRBD1. The CDR3 sequence is 14 residues long. In germline, CDR1 is ENHRY, CDR2 SYGVKD. With 11 bases clipped from V and 8 bases from J, the junction kept 16 bases outside the gene matches.

The rearrangement links TRBV29-1 to TRBJ2-4; D might be TRBD2 (6 bases). This CDR3 contains 14 residues. Germline lookup yields CDR1 SQVTM and CDR2 ANQGSEA. V lost 4 bases, J lost 1 base, and 11 bases lay in between. Written as DNA, the CDR3 is TGCAGCGTTGTTGGCGGGACTGCCAAAAACATTCAGTACTTC. Encoded protein: CSVVGGTAKNIQYF.

This sequence joins TRBV5-1 and TRBJ2-3; 7 bases are a match to TRBD2. The CDR3 spans 14 residues. Trimming cost V 3 bases and J 3 bases; bases outside gene matches: 4. From germline, CDR1 is SGHRS and CDR2 YFSETQ. CDR3 region: CASSSGLVTDTQYF. The CDR3 DNA reads as TGCGCCAGCAGCTCCGGACTAGTGACAGATACGCAGTATTTT.

The chain combines TRBV10-1 with TRBJ2-7; D may be TRBD1 (6 bases). The CDR3 has 16 residues. Germline values: CDR1 WNHNN, CDR2 SYGVQD (reference sequence). Trimming pared 6 bases from V and 4 bases from J, leaving 22 bases between. CDR3 DNA: TGCGCCAGCAGCGATAGGGACCGCCAGGGGTGGTACGAGCAGTACTTC. Amino acids: CASSDRDRQGWYEQYF.

The chain joins TRBV7-3 to TRBJ2-7; TRBD1 is a possible D gene (6 bases). The CDR3 has 12 residues. CDR1 is SGHTA, CDR2 FQGTGA, per germline. The ends were cut back, 4 bases at V and 6 bases at J, with 10 bases in the middle. DNA of the CDR3: TGTGCCAGCAGCTCACAGGGTTTCGAGCAGTACTTC. It specifies CASSSQGFEQYF.

The V and J genes are TRBV6-5 and TRBJ2-7; D may be TRBD2 (5 bases). Germline V CDR1 and CDR2: MNHEY, SVGAGI. Trimming left V 2 bases short and J 6 bases short, with 17 bases between. This CDR3 comprises 15 residues. Here the CDR3 reads CASSYSGIGVGEQYF. The CDR3 region has the DNA TGTGCCAGCAGTTACAGTGGGATCGGGGTGGGCGAGCAGTACTTC.

The chain links TRBV7-9 to TRBJ2-2, with 8 bases fitting TRBD2. J gave up 8 bases and V 5 bases, and 10 bases lay outside the gene matches. The germline gives CDR1 SEHNR, CDR2 FQNEAQ (reference sequence). The CDR3 has 15 amino acids. The CDR3: CASSPVVSGVGELFF. In nucleotides, the CDR3 is TGTGCCAGCAGCCCCGTTGTTAGCGGGGTAGGGGAGCTGTTTTTT.

This rearrangement joins TRBV9 to TRBJ2-3, with TRBD2 matching over 8 bases. The CDR3 is made up of 13 amino acids. Germline V gives CDR1 SGDLS, CDR2 YYNGEE. Trimming removed 9 bases from V and 3 bases from J; junction bases left unmatched: 6. CDR3 protein: CATAREGTDTQYF. The CDR3 coding sequence is TGTGCCACGGCCCGGGAGGGGACAGATACGCAGTATTTT.

The chain carries TRBV2 and TRBJ2-6, with a weak D call TRBD1 (6 bases). CDR1 and CDR2 from the germline V gene are SNHLY and FYNNEI. The CDR3 is 17 amino acids. Trimming removed 6 bases at V and 4 bases at J, with 19 bases between. CDR3 sequence (DNA): TGTGCCAGCAGACGACAGGTACTCGAGTCCGGGGCCAACGTCCTGACTTTC. Encoded protein: CASRRQVLESGANVLTF.

As regards this clone: One end of the junction does not line up with germline, which may come from a read error. This rearrangement joins TRBV13 to TRBJ2-7, with D possibly TRBD2 on 6 matching bases. Germline CDR1 PRHDT, CDR2 FYEKMQ (reference sequence). The CDR3 has 14 amino acids. The CDR3 DNA reads as TGTGCCAGCAGCGTAGGACTAATTAGATACGAGCAGTACTTC. This sequence encodes CASSVGLIRYEQYF.

The chain has TRBV7-3 and TRBJ2-1; 10 bases line up with TRBD1. With 3 bases clipped from V and 3 bases from J, the junction kept 2 bases outside the gene matches. Germline V gene lookup returns CDR1 SGHTA and CDR2 FQGTGA. CDR3 length equals 15 residues. The CDR3 spells CASSLGQGIYNEQFF. The CDR3 DNA sequence: TGTGCCAGCAGCTTGGGACAGGGGATCTACAATGAGCAGTTCTTC.

The chain couples TRBV5-1 to TRBJ2-7, with TRBD1 matching over 8 bases. The ends lost 4 bases at V and 3 bases at J; junction bases unmatched: 3. This CDR3 comprises 13 residues. Germline CDR1 SGHRS, CDR2 YFSETQ. The CDR3: CASSAGQDYEQYF. The CDR3 DNA reads as TGCGCCAGCAGCGCGGGACAGGACTACGAGCAGTACTTC.

The chain links TRBV6-1 to TRBJ2-7; D possibly corresponds to TRBD2 (6 bases). Trimming pared 4 bases from V and 0 bases from J, leaving 13 bases between. Germline lookup yields CDR1 MNHNS and CDR2 SASEGT. The CDR3 is 15 amino acids. CDR3 loop: CASSGGTSHSYEQYF. Written as DNA, the CDR3 is TGTGCCAGCAGTGGGGGTACTAGCCACTCCTACGAGCAGTACTTC.

The chain employs TRBV6-5 and TRBJ2-7; 12 bases map to TRBD1. Germline V gene data show CDR1 as MNHEY and CDR2 as SVGAGI. Germline trimming cut 6 bases from V and 6 bases from J; bases unmatched to any gene: 9. This CDR3 region has 15 residues. The CDR3, as DNA: TGTGCCAGCAGCCCATCCGGGACAGGGGGCTTCGAGCAGTACTTC. It translates to CASSPSGTGGFEQYF.